This T cell receptor (beta chain) was profiled in a study of blood T cell repertoires in COVID-19 (dated by TCRdb to about 2020). For the wider study: The collaborator samples originated in the United States, Italy and Spain and spanned the acute and convalescent phases of COVID-19. Where available, HLA class I and class II types were obtained from metadata supplied by the sample provider rather than from assay-based typing. The dataset comprised deeply sampled blood TCRbeta repertoires from subjects exposed to, actively infected with, or recovered from COVID-19. The samples were drawn from the first 160 participants of the ongoing ImmuneRACE study and from some 1,300 subjects provided by 6 global collaborators. The repertoires were released in a freely available public database meant as a resource for research on the immune response to SARS-CoV-2. The material from the prospective study consisted of cDNA or gDNA derived from T cells, B-cell-depleted T cells, or PBMCs. A de-identified subject ID, COVID-19 status, age in years and sex were almost always included in the sample metadata. Paper-wide results and their limitations: The quantity of clinical and demographic metadata differed by source and by participant and was supplied without curation.

One collaborating source in Seattle enrolled patients during active infection and followed them longitudinally through the course of disease. Each collaborating institution followed its own protocols to collect whole blood in K2EDTA tubes. For TCRbeta analysis, collaborators shipped samples as frozen whole blood, isolated PBMCs, or DNA extracted from either of those sample types. As to this clone: What this receptor recognizes is not known. Base qualities are not provided; no much larger clone lies one nucleotide away.

CDR3 length: 14 amino acids, cysteine to phenylalanine. Solely the CDR3 DNA is kept, with 42 bases framed from the first base. CDR1 and CDR2, looked up from the germline V gene (reference sequence), are MNHNY and SVGAGI. V and J lose 2 bases and 9 bases, and a span of 11 bases separates them. The immunoSEQ Assay, a bias-controlled multiplex PCR, was used to amplify TCRbeta CDR3 regions from genomic DNA. In the original analysis: Nucleated cell counts per sample were estimated from amplification of reference gene primers within the assay. To quantify the absolute abundance of each unique TCRbeta CDR3 rearrangement, sequence reads were collapsed and filtered. Productive Simpson clonality was computed per sample as the square root of Simpson's diversity index over productive rearrangements. TCRdb limited this immuneACCESS table to in-frame rearrangements with V and J called. A share of clones is missing; checked studies link under half to unresolved V genes, and the rest is unexplained. The V and J calls and clone size were taken over from that table, and D and trimming were inferred from the DNA. The sample yields about 180,000 clones; more than 75% were counted once. About 18% of the sample belongs to the ten largest clones.

This TCR was sampled from a person between 70 and 80 years old with COVID-19, enrolled during active disease. This chain joins TRBV6-6 to TRBJ1-6; TRBD1 is perhaps the D gene, given 6 matching bases. Sequenced input: peripheral blood. CDR3 protein: CASSYGGAGSPLHF. The nucleotides read TGTGCCAGCAGTTACGGGGGGGCTGGTTCACCCCTCCACTTT.